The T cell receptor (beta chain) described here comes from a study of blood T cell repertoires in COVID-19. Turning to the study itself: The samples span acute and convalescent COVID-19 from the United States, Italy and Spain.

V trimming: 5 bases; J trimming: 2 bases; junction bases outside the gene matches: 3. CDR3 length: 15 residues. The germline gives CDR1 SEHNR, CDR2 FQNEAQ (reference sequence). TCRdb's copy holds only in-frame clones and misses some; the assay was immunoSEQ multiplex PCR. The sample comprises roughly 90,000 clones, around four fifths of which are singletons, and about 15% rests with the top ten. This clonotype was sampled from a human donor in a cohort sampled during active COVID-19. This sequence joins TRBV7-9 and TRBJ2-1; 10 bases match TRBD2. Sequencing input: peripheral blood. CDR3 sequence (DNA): TGTGCCAGCAGCCCGAGCGGGAGGGCCTACAATGAGCAGTTCTTC. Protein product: CASSPSGRAYNEQFF.